This T cell receptor (beta chain) came from a study of blood T cell repertoires in COVID-19. About the study: Spain, Italy and the United States supplied samples that represented acute and convalescent COVID-19. PBMCs, B-cell-depleted T cells, or T cells were the source of the cDNA or gDNA that made up the material.

Per the original data handling: Amplified reference gene primers provided the basis for estimating nucleated cell counts. The data were produced by immunoSEQ multiplex PCR, yet TCRdb's version contains in-frame clones alone and is incomplete. V and J calls plus clone size are reproduced from that table; the DNA served to infer D and trimming. Of about 74,000 clones in the sample, 70% to 90% are singletons; the top ten hold 1.9%. This CDR3 comprises 12 residues. From germline, CDR1 is SNHLY and CDR2 FYNNEI. V lost 7 bases to trimming and J lost 4 bases; unmatched junction nucleotides: 2. Sequencing was done on a sample of peripheral blood. The rearrangement uses TRBV2 and TRBJ2-5; 8 bases agree with TRBD1. The TCR comes from an elderly woman with active or convalescent COVID-19. The CDR3 sequence: CASNDRGETQYF. Written as DNA, the CDR3 is TGTGCCAGCAACGACAGGGGAGAGACCCAGTACTTC.